Listed below are T cell receptor beta chains from one sample, sequenced in a study of blood T cell repertoires in COVID-19. TCRdb keeps only in-frame clones here, not all; method: immunoSEQ multiplex PCR. Seen here are about 93,000 clones, about nine tenths observed once, and the top ten hold roughly 5%. The sequenced sample was peripheral blood. The receptors here all came from a man aged 60 to 75 with COVID-19, enrolled during active disease. CDR3s include the opening cysteine and the closing phenylalanine or tryptophan. Fields, in order: CDR3 length, V gene, J gene, clone size, D gene, CDR3 protein, CDR3 DNA. D genes are given only for firm matches. Clone sizes are given selectively: once, few, many, or a class where the clone is expanded.

>13|TRBV30|TRBJ1-5|few|.
CAWSLAIRSPQHF
TGTGCCTGGAGTCTAGCCATACGATCGCCCCAGCATTTT
>13|TRBV24-1|TRBJ1-1|.|TRBD1
CATSVGDSTEAFF
TGTGCCACCAGTGTAGGGGACAGCACTGAAGCTTTCTTT
>12|TRBV29-1|TRBJ2-1|once|TRBD1
CSVGTGVNEQFF
TGCAGCGTTGGGACAGGAGTCAATGAGCAGTTCTTC
>16|TRBV9|TRBJ1-3|.|TRBD1
CASSGLTSDRGNTIYF
TGTGCCAGCAGCGGATTGACGTCGGACAGGGGAAACACCATATATTTT
>16|TRBV5-1|TRBJ2-1|.|TRBD1
CASSPPDRWIYNEQFF
TGCGCCAGCAGCCCTCCGGACAGGTGGATATACAATGAGCAGTTCTTC
>16|TRBV6-2/TRBV6-3|TRBJ2-1|.|TRBD2
CASSPPGAGSYNEQFF
TGTGCCAGCAGCCCTCCGGGAGCGGGGTCCTACAATGAGCAGTTCTTC
>13|TRBV12-3/TRBV12-4|TRBJ1-1|.|.
CASSFSGNTEAFF
TGTGCCAGCAGTTTTTCAGGTAACACTGAAGCTTTCTTT
>16|TRBV28|TRBJ2-1|.|TRBD2
CASSPRGSGSHNEQFF
TGTGCCAGCAGTCCCCGGGGTAGCGGGTCCCACAATGAGCAGTTCTTC
>15|TRBV9|TRBJ2-1|.|TRBD2
CASSTTSGIYNEQFF
TGTGCCAGCAGCACAACTAGCGGAATTTACAATGAGCAGTTCTTC
>16|TRBV4-1|TRBJ1-4|few|.
CASSQVWGRYNEKLFF
TGCGCCAGCAGCCAAGTCTGGGGGCGGTATAATGAAAAACTGTTTTTT
>14|TRBV10-3|TRBJ2-3|.|TRBD2
CAITPGGYTDTQYF
TGTGCCATCACCCCCGGGGGGTACACAGATACGCAGTATTTT
>15|TRBV27|TRBJ2-7|.|.
CASSNTGTSRSEQYF
TGTGCCAGCAGCAATACCGGGACATCTCGCTCCGAGCAGTACTTC
>16|TRBV28|TRBJ1-6|few|.
CASSLPTAGPNSPLHF
TGTGCCAGCAGTTTACCGACAGCGGGTCCTAATTCACCCCTCCACTTT
>17|TRBV5-4|TRBJ2-1|.|TRBD2
CASSSGASGTLGNEQFF
TGTGCCAGCAGCTCAGGGGCTAGCGGGACCCTAGGCAATGAGCAGTTCTTC
>15|TRBV7-9|TRBJ1-3|.|TRBD1
CASSFGQGLRNTIYF
TGTGCCAGCAGCTTCGGACAGGGCTTGAGAAACACCATATATTTT
>16|TRBV2|TRBJ1-5|few|TRBD1
CASSRDREYGNQPQHF
TGTGCCAGCAGCCGGGACAGGGAGTACGGCAATCAGCCCCAGCATTTT